This T cell receptor (beta chain) derives from a study of T cell responses to AZD1222 COVID-19 vaccine. Only in-frame clones appear in the TCRdb table, and some are missing; sequencing was by immunoSEQ multiplex PCR. Of fewer than 150,000 clones listed, 89% were seen once; the top ten hold about 4.8%. The source is an adult in good health. The sample consisted of peripheral blood, taken on day 0 of AZD1222 vaccination.

Here the CDR3 reads CATWDSSNYGYTF. The CDR3 DNA follows: TGTGCCACCTGGGACAGTTCTAACTATGGCTACACCTTC. This chain links TRBV6-4 with TRBJ1-2; 7 nucleotides agree with TRBD1. This CDR3 has 13 residues. CDR1 is MRHNA and CDR2 is SNTAGT in the germline V gene. V lost 10 bases, J lost 0 bases, and 5 bases stayed unmatched.